This entry concerns a single T cell receptor beta chain. This entry comes from a study of blood T cell repertoires in COVID-19. On the study more broadly: Acute and convalescent COVID-19 samples came from the United States, Italy and Spain.

Per the original methods: Amplification from reference gene primers served as the basis for estimated nucleated cell counts. Only in-frame clones appear in the TCRdb table, and some are missing; sequencing was by immunoSEQ multiplex PCR. V and J calls and clone size are as listed in that table; D and trimming were resolved from the DNA. Here the sample spans 350,000 or so clones, 88% being singletons. Participants came from some 23 US areas, aged roughly 18 to 95 years. This TCR derives from a woman aged 25 to 39 who had been exposed to COVID-19. Sequencing used PBMCs or T cells enriched from blood (not recorded which).

The CDR3 protein is CASSLQGYSNQPQHF. CDR3 nucleotides: TGTGCCAGCAGCTTACAGGGATATAGCAATCAGCCCCAGCATTTT. The rearrangement joins TRBV11-2 to TRBJ1-5; a possible D gene is TRBD1 (5 bases). CDR1 is SGHAT and CDR2 is FQNNGV in the germline V gene. Trimming removed 2 bases from V and 0 bases from J, with 8 bases in between. The CDR3 contains 15 residues.